The 28 T cell receptor beta chains listed next were all sequenced from one sample in a study of T cell responses to AZD1222 COVID-19 vaccine. Method: immunoSEQ multiplex PCR; TCRdb's copy keeps in-frame clones and lacks some. The data show approximately 130,000 clones, with approximately 93% seen just once and more than 2.5% held by the top ten. This specimen consisted of peripheral blood, obtained on day 0 of AZD1222 vaccination. The receptors here all came from an adult in good health.

V is TRBV18 and J is TRBJ1-2; 8 nucleotides match TRBD1. This CDR3 spans 15 amino acids. The trim removed 3 bases at V and 3 bases at J, leaving 6 bases unmatched. Germline assignment: CDR1 KGHSH and CDR2 LQKENI. CDR3 region: CASSPQTGEYYGYTF. The CDR3 DNA reads TGTGCCAGCTCACCCCAGACAGGGGAATACTATGGCTACACCTTC.

V and J are TRBV19 and TRBJ1-2; TRBD1 is a possible D gene (5 bases). V was clipped by 6 bases and J by 4 bases, with 12 bases between them. The CDR3 loop spans 13 amino acids. CDR1 LNHDA and CDR2 SQIVND come from the germline V gene (reference sequence). The CDR3 DNA reads TGTGCCAGTAGCAGGGACGGAAGCTATGGCTACACCTTC. Its translation is CASSRDGSYGYTF.

This clone was recorded a few times. This rearrangement joins TRBV18 to TRBJ1-5, with D perhaps TRBD1 (6 bases). V gave up 3 bases and J gave up 7 bases, with 13 bases separating them. CDR1 is KGHSH, CDR2 LQKENI, per germline. The CDR3 runs to 14 residues. Here the CDR3 reads CASSPYGTKQPQHF. CDR3 DNA sequence: TGTGCCAGCTCACCGTACGGGACAAAACAGCCCCAGCATTTT. Combining the CDR3 with reference TRBV18 and TRBJ1-5 gives the whole variable domain NAGVMQNPRHLVRRRGQEARLRCSPMKGHSHVYWYRQLPEEGLKFMVYLQKENIIDESGMPKERFSAEFPKEGPSILRIQQVVRGDSAAYFCASSPYGTKQPQHFGDGTRLSIL.

The gene calls are TRBV6-1 and TRBJ1-5; maybe TRBD1 (5 bases). Looked up from germline, CDR1 is MNHNS and CDR2 is SASEGT. Trimming stripped 2 bases from V and 4 bases from J, with 9 bases between. This CDR3 comprises 14 residues. CDR3: CASSEPRVNQPQHF. The CDR3 DNA is TGTGCCAGCAGTGAACCCAGGGTTAATCAGCCCCAGCATTTT.

This chain joins TRBV9 and TRBJ2-1; D gene uncertain. Trimming removed 5 bases from V and 0 bases from J, with 21 bases in between. There are 18 residues in the CDR3. Germline V gene sequence: CDR1 SGDLS, CDR2 YYNGEE. The CDR3 is CASSLSDATRRSYNEQFF. DNA for the CDR3: TGTGCCAGCAGTCTCTCGGACGCGACACGACGCTCCTACAATGAGCAGTTCTTC.

The chain links TRBV6-2 or TRBV6-3 to TRBJ1-5; D ambiguous. Germline CDR1 is MNHEY and CDR2 is SVGEGT. Trimming removed 2 bases at V and 0 bases at J, with 14 bases between. The CDR3 totals 17 residues. CDR3 sequence reads: CASSYAGRFYSNQPQHF. DNA of the CDR3: TGTGCCAGCAGTTACGCGGGGAGGTTTTATAGCAATCAGCCCCAGCATTTT.

The chain employs TRBV30 and TRBJ1-2; D is ambiguous. The germline CDR1 and CDR2 sequences are GTSNPN and SVGIG (reference sequence). The CDR3 totals 12 residues. V lost 0 bases to trimming and J lost 8 bases, with 10 bases between them. The chain's CDR3 is CAWSVGPGGYTF. CDR3 in DNA: TGTGCCTGGAGTGTCGGCCCCGGAGGCTACACCTTC.

The J gene is TRBJ1-2, the V gene TRBV7-3, with TRBD1 matching 7 bases. This CDR3 contains 13 residues. V trimming: 5 bases; J trimming: 8 bases; junction bases outside the gene matches: 8. The germline V gene encodes CDR1 SGHTA and CDR2 FQGTGA. Here the CDR3 DNA reads TGTGCCAGCAGCATAAACAGGGGTGAGGGCTACACCTTC. It yields the protein CASSINRGEGYTF.

The CDR3 DNA is TGTGCCAGCAGCCCAAGACTAGATCGCACAGATACGCAGTATTTT. This sequence encodes CASSPRLDRTDTQYF. The chain joins TRBV3-1 (or the pseudogene TRBV3-2) to TRBJ2-3; D is perhaps TRBD2 (6 bases). This CDR3 is 15 amino acids long. The V gene lost 4 bases and the J gene lost 1 base, with 12 bases spanning the gap. The germline gives CDR1 LGHDT, CDR2 YNNKEL (reference sequence).

The rearrangement joins TRBV5-8 to TRBJ1-1; D is unclear. The CDR3 is 13 amino acids. Germline-derived CDR1 and CDR2 are SGHTS and YDEGEE. V was trimmed by 2 bases and J by 0 bases, leaving 5 bases between them. CDR3 DNA: TGTGCCAGCAGCTTCGAAGTGAACACTGAAGCTTTCTTT. Translating it yields CASSFEVNTEAFF.

The rearrangement links TRBV6-5 to TRBJ2-1, with 7 positions matching TRBD1. The germline gives CDR1 MNHEY, CDR2 SVGAGI. After removal of 6 bases from V and 5 bases from J, the junction contained 7 bases not matched to a gene. This CDR3 is built from 14 residues. The CDR3 DNA reads as TGTGCCAGCAGGAACAGGGGTGCGGACAATGAGCAGTTCTTC. It is translated as CASRNRGADNEQFF.

This clone was seen only a few times. The rearrangement joins TRBV18 to TRBJ2-7; 7 bases fit TRBD1. V gave up 2 bases and J gave up 3 bases; unmatched junction bases: 1. In germline, CDR1 is KGHSH, CDR2 LQKENI. The CDR3 sequence is 13 residues long. CDR3: CASSPGTDYEQYF. For the CDR3, the DNA is TGTGCCAGCTCACCAGGGACAGACTACGAGCAGTACTTC. The full variable domain, with the rest looked up from reference TRBV18 and TRBJ2-7, is NAGVMQNPRHLVRRRGQEARLRCSPMKGHSHVYWYRQLPEEGLKFMVYLQKENIIDESGMPKERFSAEFPKEGPSILRIQQVVRGDSAAYFCASSPGTDYEQYFGPGTRLTVT.

The CDR3 spells CASSPGQARNYGYTF. The CDR3 nucleotides are TGTGCCAGCAGCCCTGGGCAGGCACGTAACTATGGCTACACCTTC. This chain uses TRBV7-2 with TRBJ1-2; D ambiguous. The germline CDR1 and CDR2 sequences are SGHTA and FQGNSA. The CDR3 covers 15 residues. V was trimmed by 5 bases and J by 1 base, leaving 14 bases between them.

CDR3 nucleotides: TGTGCCAGCGATAGGGCGGCCCCCTACGAGCAGTACTTC. It codes for CASDRAAPYEQYF. This chain links TRBV28 with TRBJ2-7; no clear D gene. V shed 8 bases and J shed 2 bases, with 13 bases lying between them. Germline V CDR1 and CDR2: MDHEN, SYDVKM. This CDR3 contains 13 residues.

V usage is TRBV28 and J usage is TRBJ1-2; D is uncertain. The CDR3 spans 16 residues. The V gene lost 3 bases and the J gene lost 4 bases, with 18 bases spanning the gap. The germline CDR1 and CDR2 sequences are MDHEN and SYDVKM. CDR3 loop: CASSFDRRAFFYGYTF. For the CDR3, the DNA is TGTGCCAGCAGTTTCGATAGACGGGCGTTTTTCTATGGCTACACCTTC.

The gene calls are TRBV5-1 and TRBJ1-2; D is unresolved. CDR1 SGHRS and CDR2 YFSETQ come from the germline V gene. V dropped 2 bases and J dropped 0 bases, with 5 bases sitting between them. The CDR3 has 13 amino acids. The CDR3 DNA follows: TGCGCCAGCAGCTTCGAGGCTAACTATGGCTACACCTTC. This translates into CASSFEANYGYTF.

The genes are TRBV3-1 (or the pseudogene TRBV3-2) and TRBJ1-2; maybe TRBD1 (6 bases). This CDR3 is 15 amino acids long. Germline CDR1 is LGHDT and CDR2 is YNNKEL (reference sequence). Trimming stripped 3 bases from V and 4 bases from J, with 15 bases between. This CDR3 reads CASSHLSRDIYGYTF. The CDR3 nucleotides are TGTGCCAGCAGCCATCTATCCCGGGACATCTATGGCTACACCTTC.

The V gene is TRBV27, the J gene TRBJ2-1; perhaps TRBD1 as D (5 bases). The CDR3 has 12 residues. The V end lost 4 bases, the J end lost 10 bases, and 11 bases lay between the germline ends. Germline V gives CDR1 MNHEY, CDR2 SMNVEV (reference sequence). For the CDR3, the DNA is TGTGCCAGCAGTTATCAGGGCGTGGAGCAGTTCTTC. Translating gives CASSYQGVEQFF.

The rearrangement uses TRBV11-2 and TRBJ2-7, with 7 positions matching TRBD1. The CDR3 has 14 residues. Germline CDR1 and CDR2: SGHAT and FQNNGV. Trimming cost V 4 bases and J 4 bases; bases outside gene matches: 7. CDR3 bases: TGTGCCAGCAGCTGGGGACAGTCTTCTTACGAGCAGTACTTC. Protein product: CASSWGQSSYEQYF.

The genes are TRBV7-2 and TRBJ1-5; no clear D. Trimming cost V 1 base and J 4 bases, with 11 bases left between them. The CDR3 loop spans 15 amino acids. Germline loops: CDR1 SGHTA, CDR2 FQGNSA. CDR3 amino acids: CASSLVWAVNQPQHF. The CDR3 DNA reads as TGTGCCAGCAGCTTAGTGTGGGCAGTTAATCAGCCCCAGCATTTT.

This chain uses TRBV13 with TRBJ2-1; 8 positions agree with TRBD1. This CDR3 spans 17 amino acids. J gave up 0 bases and V 4 bases, and 8 bases lay outside the gene matches. CDR1 is PRHDT and CDR2 is FYEKMQ in the germline V gene (reference sequence). CDR3 region: CASSYPGQASSYNEQFF. DNA for the CDR3: TGTGCCAGCAGCTACCCGGGACAGGCTAGCTCCTACAATGAGCAGTTCTTC.

CDR3 nucleotide sequence: TGTGCCAGCACCAGGGACGGCCCGGGAGGAGAAAAACTGTTTTTT. Its translation is CASTRDGPGGEKLFF. The J gene is TRBJ1-4, the V gene TRBV5-5; a weak D match, TRBD1 (5 bases). Germline assignment: CDR1 SGHKS and CDR2 YYEKEE (reference sequence). Trimming took 6 bases from V and 8 from J, leaving 20 bases between them. The CDR3 extends over 15 amino acids.

The genes are TRBV15 and TRBJ2-7; 9 nucleotides agree with TRBD1. V was pared by 5 bases and J by 3 bases, with 8 bases of the junction left unmatched. Germline CDR1 and CDR2: LNHNV and YYDKDF (reference sequence). The CDR3 spans 15 residues. The CDR3 reads CATSAIGTGYYEQYF. CDR3 in DNA: TGTGCCACCAGCGCCATTGGGACAGGGTACTACGAGCAGTACTTC.

The chain is built from TRBV6-5 and TRBJ1-6; 7 bases fit TRBD1. Germline-derived CDR1 and CDR2 are MNHEY and SVGAGI. V was clipped by 2 bases and J by 8 bases; unmatched bases: 6. The CDR3 spans 15 residues. The CDR3 reads CASSYKRGRDSPLHF. The CDR3 DNA reads as TGTGCCAGCAGTTACAAGAGGGGGCGGGATTCACCCCTCCACTTT.

In its sample, this clone was seen a few times. For the CDR3, the DNA is TGCAGTGCTAGTCAGGGAGACACTGAAGCTTTCTTT. Protein product: CSASQGDTEAFF. The chain is built from TRBV20-1 and TRBJ1-1; TRBD1 might be the D (5 bases). The V and J ends lost 3 bases and 3 bases respectively, with 8 bases between them. The CDR3 sequence is 12 residues long. Germline loops: CDR1 DFQATT, CDR2 SNEGSKA (reference sequence).

The V gene is TRBV12-3 or TRBV12-4, the J gene TRBJ1-5; 8 bases fit TRBD1. The CDR3 is 13 residues long. After removal of 6 bases from V and 5 bases from J, the junction contained 3 bases not matched to a gene. This chain's CDR3 is CASRTGGDQPQHF. The CDR3 DNA reads as TGTGCCAGCAGAACAGGGGGGGATCAGCCCCAGCATTTT.

CDR3 sequence reads: CASSVSGTGPGTQYF. The DNA of the CDR3 is TGCGCCAGCAGCGTATCCGGGACAGGTCCTGGGACGCAGTATTTT. The chain carries TRBV5-1 and TRBJ2-3, with 8 nucleotides matching TRBD1. This CDR3 spans 15 amino acids. Germline CDR1 and CDR2: SGHRS and YFSETQ. J lost 9 bases, V lost 4 bases, and 13 bases had no gene match.

This chain joins TRBV3-1 (or the pseudogene TRBV3-2) and TRBJ2-7; TRBD2 agrees at 10 bases. Germline CDR1 reads LGHDT; CDR2 reads YNNKEL (reference sequence). Trimming removed 1 base from V and 2 bases from J; junction bases left unmatched: 8. The CDR3 length is 17 residues. CDR3 nucleotide sequence: TGTGCCAGCAGCCAAGGGACTAGCGGATTCTCTACCTACGAGCAGTACTTC. Translated: CASSQGTSGFSTYEQYF.